These 9 T cell receptor beta chains came from one sample sequenced in a study of technical replicates of blood from several donors. Sequenced by immunoSEQ multiplex PCR; TCRdb stores in-frame clones only, minus some. The data show 8,700 or so clones, around 91% seen once. Sequenced material: PBMCs. The receptors here all came from a human donor in good health.

The V and J genes are TRBV6-4 and TRBJ1-1; 7 nucleotides line up with TRBD1. The CDR3 runs to 12 residues. The V segment lost 2 bases and the J segment 11 bases; nucleotides outside the gene matches: 5. Germline CDR1 is MRHNA and CDR2 is SNTAGT. The CDR3 is CASSDQAGGAFF. In DNA, the CDR3 is TGTGCCAGCAGTGACCAGGCAGGGGGTGCTTTCTTT.

The chain is built from TRBV28 and TRBJ1-1; no clear D gene. The CDR3 has 14 amino acids. CDR1 MDHEN and CDR2 SYDVKM come from the germline V gene. With 6 bases removed from V and 4 bases from J, the gap between germline ends came to 15 bases. The CDR3 loop reads CASSQPFRGTEAFF. CDR3 nucleotide sequence: TGTGCCAGCAGCCAACCCTTCCGGGGCACTGAAGCTTTCTTT.

The chain joins TRBV2 to TRBJ1-5, with 10 bases aligning to TRBD1. CDR3 length: 15 amino acids. V lost 5 bases and J lost 7; bases outside the gene matches: 8. Germline CDR1 is SNHLY and CDR2 is FYNNEI. The CDR3 loop is CASSMTGGSRQPQHF. The CDR3 nucleotides read TGTGCCAGCAGTATGACAGGGGGCTCTCGACAGCCCCAGCATTTT.

This chain links TRBV7-3 with TRBJ2-2; 11 bases match TRBD2. The CDR3 spans 16 residues. Per the germline V gene, CDR1 is SGHTA and CDR2 is FQGTGA. V lost 3 bases, J lost 4 bases, and 4 bases stayed unmatched. CDR3 bases: TGTGCCAGCAGCTTTAGCGGGAGGGCCTCCACCGGGGAGCTGTTTTTT. It translates to CASSFSGRASTGELFF.

In DNA, the CDR3 is TGTGCCAGGATCTATCCTATAGCCAAAAACATTCAGTACTTC. It encodes CARIYPIAKNIQYF. The chain combines TRBV7-6 with TRBJ2-4; D is ambiguous. This CDR3 contains 14 residues. The germline V gene has CDR1 SGHVS and CDR2 FNYEAQ. V lost 9 bases to trimming and J lost 0 bases, with 12 bases between them.

This rearrangement joins TRBV5-6 to TRBJ2-4, with D possibly TRBD1 on 6 matching bases. Trimming pared 4 bases from V and 3 bases from J, leaving 20 bases between. The CDR3 extends over 17 amino acids. The V gene's germline CDR1 is SGHDT and CDR2 YYEEEE. The DNA of the CDR3 is TGTGCCAGCAGCACCGGGCTCCAGGGGTATGGCAAAAACATTCAGTACTTC. As protein: CASSTGLQGYGKNIQYF.

The chain has TRBV5-1 and TRBJ2-3, with D possibly TRBD1 on 6 matching bases. V shed 8 bases and J shed 5 bases, with 15 bases lying between them. The CDR3 totals 13 residues. The germline V gene has CDR1 SGHRS and CDR2 YFSETQ. CDR3 sequence: CASSEARGDTQYF. In DNA form, the CDR3 reads TGCGCCAGTAGCGAGGCCAGGGGAGATACGCAGTATTTT.

This clone was observed a single time. CDR3: CASRLAGAIEQFF. CDR3 nucleotide sequence: TGTGCCAGCCGACTAGCGGGAGCGATTGAGCAGTTCTTC. The rearrangement links TRBV25-1 to TRBJ2-1; 12 bases agree with TRBD2. This CDR3 contains 13 residues. V lost 8 bases to trimming and J lost 9 bases; unmatched junction nucleotides: 5. Looked up from germline, CDR1 is MGHDK and CDR2 is SYGVNS.

The V gene is TRBV19, the J gene TRBJ1-1, with a weak D call TRBD1 (6 bases). The CDR3 is 13 residues long. The V gene's germline CDR1 is LNHDA and CDR2 SQIVND (reference sequence). The V gene lost 4 bases and the J gene lost 8 bases, with 14 bases spanning the gap. CDR3 nucleotide sequence: TGTGCCAGTAGTAGCCGACAGGCGATCGAAGCTTTCTTT. The encoded protein is CASSSRQAIEAFF. Supplemented by reference TRBV19 and TRBJ1-1, the full variable domain reads DGGITQSPKYLFRKEGQNVTLSCEQNLNHDAMYWYRQDPGQGLRLIYYSQIVNDFQKGDIAEGYSVSREKKESFPLTVTSAQKNPTAFYLCASSSRQAIEAFFGQGTRLTVV.